This is a list of T cell receptor beta chains from one sample in a study of cytotoxic CD8 clonotypes in ibrutinib-treated CLL. Data came from immunoSEQ multiplex PCR; TCRdb stores just in-frame clones and leaves some out. The sample has about 9,400 clones, under 65% seen once. The specimen comprised PBMCs, sampled before ibrutinib treatment. The receptors here all came from a human donor with chronic lymphocytic leukemia. Each CDR3 is given with its conserved first and last residue. Each record gives: CDR3 length, J gene, D gene, clone size, V gene, CDR3 protein, CDR3 DNA. The D gene is left open where the match is weak. Clone size is given for some rows only: seen once, a few or many times, or a class if the clone is expanded.

14 TRBJ2-1 . . TRBV6-4 CASSLNTFEGEQFF TGTGCCAGCAGTCTTAACACCTTTGAGGGTGAGCAGTTCTTC
12 TRBJ2-1 . medium-sized TRBV5-1 CASSLGAGEQFF TGCGCCAGCAGCTTGGGGGCAGGGGAGCAGTTCTTC
15 TRBJ1-2 TRBD1 . TRBV28 CASRYGRTGNYGYTF TGTGCCAGCAGGTACGGGCGGACAGGGAACTATGGCTACACCTTC
12 TRBJ1-3 . . TRBV7-9 CASRVSGNTIYF TGTGCCAGCAGGGTCTCTGGAAACACCATATATTTT
14 TRBJ1-5 . few TRBV5-1 CASSSGPGNQPQHF TGCGCCAGCAGCTCGGGGCCGGGCAATCAGCCCCAGCATTTT
18 TRBJ2-3 . . TRBV7-9 CASSFIGGSYSYTDTQYF TGTGCCAGCAGCTTTATCGGGGGATCATACAGTTACACAGATACGCAGTATTTT
14 TRBJ1-1 . few TRBV21-1 CASLPRDRETEAFF TGTGCCAGCCTCCCAAGGGACCGCGAGACTGAAGCTTTCTTT
14 TRBJ2-7 TRBD1 . TRBV6-1 CASSSRDRGYEQYF TGTGCCAGCAGTTCCCGGGACAGGGGCTACGAGCAGTACTTC
16 TRBJ2-1 TRBD2 . TRBV7-2 CASSSGVAGPYNEQFF TGTGCCAGCAGCAGCGGGGTAGCGGGACCCTACAATGAGCAGTTCTTC
15 TRBJ2-2 TRBD1 . TRBV6-6 CASRLGTGVTGELFF TGTGCCAGCAGGTTAGGAACAGGGGTTACCGGAGAGCTGTTTTTT
13 TRBJ2-2 . few TRBV6-5 CASSYQDTGELFF TGTGCCAGCAGTTACCAGGACACCGGGGAGCTGTTTTTT
17 TRBJ2-7 . . TRBV7-8 CASIKGGVQVYTYEQYF TGTGCCAGCATCAAAGGGGGGGTACAGGTGTACACCTACGAGCAGTACTTC
15 TRBJ2-5 TRBD1 few TRBV11-2 CASSHPGQGYETQYF TGTGCCAGCAGCCACCCGGGACAGGGTTACGAGACCCAGTACTTC
17 TRBJ2-1 . few TRBV1 CTSSQARAHSSYNEQFF TGCACCAGCAGCCAAGCGCGAGCTCATAGCTCCTACAATGAGCAGTTCTTC